What follows are 29 T cell receptor beta chains derived from one specimen sequenced in a study of blood T cell repertoires in COVID-19. Some clones are missing from TCRdb's copy, which holds only in-frame ones; the method was immunoSEQ multiplex PCR. The table has 110,000 to 150,000 clones, about 77% seen once; the top ten hold less than 5.5%. What was sequenced was peripheral blood. These receptors all come from a man aged 55-75 years with acute or convalescent COVID-19.

This chain connects TRBV5-1 to TRBJ2-7; 8 nucleotides line up with TRBD2. This CDR3 has 16 residues. Germline loops: CDR1 SGHRS, CDR2 YFSETQ. Trimming cost V 0 bases and J 4 bases; bases outside gene matches: 9. DNA of the CDR3: TGCGCCAGCAGCTTGGGCCTAGCGGGTAGGGTTTACGAGCAGTACTTC. This gives the protein CASSLGLAGRVYEQYF. The full variable domain, completed using reference TRBV5-1 and TRBJ2-7, is KAGVTQTPRYLIKTRGQQVTLSCSPISGHRSVSWYQQTPGQGLQFLFEYFSETQRNKGNFPGRFSGRQFSNSRSEMNVSTLELGDSALYLCASSLGLAGRVYEQYFGPGTRLTVT.

The chain couples TRBV29-1 to TRBJ2-3; TRBD1 is a possible D gene (5 bases). The germline V and J ends were trimmed by 3 bases and 4 bases, with 8 bases remaining between them. The CDR3 contains 12 residues. In germline, CDR1 is SQVTM, CDR2 ANQGSEA. CDR3 in DNA: TGCAGCGTTGATAAGACAGCAGATACGCAGTATTTT. It codes for CSVDKTADTQYF.

This rearrangement joins TRBV5-1 to TRBJ2-3, with 13 bases matching TRBD2. Germline CDR1 reads SGHRS; CDR2 reads YFSETQ. This CDR3 has 16 residues. J gave up 2 bases and V 4 bases, and 4 bases lay outside the gene matches. The CDR3 sequence is CASSIGTSGTTDTQYF. CDR3 DNA: TGCGCCAGCAGCATAGGGACTAGCGGGACCACAGATACGCAGTATTTT.

The rearrangement joins TRBV9 to TRBJ2-3; tentative D call: TRBD2 (7 bases). The V end was cut by 6 bases, the J end by 1 base, with 21 bases between. The CDR3 runs 17 residues. Germline V CDR1 and CDR2: SGDLS, YYNGEE. The CDR3: CASTRGGFQGGTDTQYF. CDR3 bases: TGTGCCAGCACCCGCGGGGGCTTTCAGGGCGGCACAGATACGCAGTATTTT.

Only a few counts were recorded for this clone. The rearrangement joins TRBV5-1 to TRBJ2-3; TRBD1 matches 10 bases. The J segment lost 6 bases and the V segment lost 0 bases, leaving 1 base of the junction unmatched. Germline assignment: CDR1 SGHRS and CDR2 YFSETQ. There are 14 residues in the CDR3. The CDR3 here is CASSLGGQGDTQYF. The CDR3, as DNA: TGCGCCAGCAGCTTGGGGGGACAGGGGGATACGCAGTATTTT.

V is TRBV7-3 and J is TRBJ1-1; 7 nucleotides match TRBD1. V shed 5 bases, J shed 3 bases, and the junction held 3 bases outside the gene matches. Germline CDR1 is SGHTA and CDR2 is FQGTGA. This CDR3 has 13 amino acids. The CDR3 coding sequence is TGTGCCAGCAGCATCACAGGGGACACTGAAGCTTTCTTT. Its protein product is CASSITGDTEAFF.

The gene calls are TRBV7-2 and TRBJ2-1; 8 bases fit TRBD2. J was trimmed by 9 bases and V by 0 bases; bases with no gene match: 7. From germline, CDR1 is SGHTA and CDR2 FQGNSA. This CDR3 contains 15 residues. The CDR3 region is CASSLATGGQGEQFF. Here the CDR3 DNA reads TGTGCCAGCAGCTTAGCTACGGGAGGGCAAGGTGAGCAGTTCTTC.

The rearrangement links TRBV19 to TRBJ2-1, with D maybe TRBD2 (5 bases). Germline V gives CDR1 LNHDA, CDR2 SQIVND (reference sequence). Deletions cut 3 bases from V and 2 bases from J, with 11 bases between. The CDR3 runs 15 residues. The CDR3 nucleotides read TGTGCCAGTAGTATGAGGGCCGGAGCCTACAATGAGCAGTTCTTC. Translation gives CASSMRAGAYNEQFF.

The chain is built from TRBV6-1 and TRBJ1-5; D not certain. V lost 3 bases, J lost 0 bases, and 6 bases lay in between. This CDR3 has 14 amino acids. Germline-derived CDR1 and CDR2 are MNHNS and SASEGT. The CDR3 sequence is CASSDLNSNQPQHF. CDR3 DNA: TGTGCCAGCAGTGATCTTAATAGCAATCAGCCCCAGCATTTT.

This clone appeared a few times. This sequence joins TRBV27 and TRBJ2-5, with D tentatively TRBD2 (5 bases). Trimming stripped 6 bases from V and 4 bases from J, with 21 bases between. CDR1 and CDR2 from the germline V gene are MNHEY and SMNVEV (reference sequence). This CDR3 has 16 residues. This chain's CDR3 is CASSPSRGTTRETQYF. DNA of the CDR3: TGTGCCAGCAGCCCTTCCCGGGGTACAACCCGAGAGACCCAGTACTTC.

The chain carries TRBV27 and TRBJ2-1; 9 bases are shared with TRBD2. CDR1 is MNHEY and CDR2 is SMNVEV in the germline V gene (reference sequence). This CDR3 has 14 residues. Germline trimming cut 7 bases from V and 6 bases from J; bases unmatched to any gene: 7. The CDR3 loop is CASKGAGGINEQFF. For the CDR3, the DNA is TGTGCCAGCAAAGGCGCGGGAGGGATCAATGAGCAGTTCTTC.

The V and J genes are TRBV3-1 (or the pseudogene TRBV3-2) and TRBJ1-2, with D perhaps matching TRBD1 (6 bases). CDR3 length: 14 amino acids. Trimming shortened V by 0 bases and J by 7 bases, and 12 bases separated the two germline ends. From germline, CDR1 is LGHDT and CDR2 YNNKEL (reference sequence). In DNA, the CDR3 is TGTGCCAGCAGCCAAGATGGGCGAGGGGGTGGCTACACCTTC. Encoded protein: CASSQDGRGGGYTF.

This clone has at least ten counts. The chain couples TRBV5-1 to TRBJ2-1, with 10 bases lining up with TRBD2. Trimming removed 4 bases from V and 4 bases from J; junction bases left unmatched: 11. Germline V gene sequence: CDR1 SGHRS, CDR2 YFSETQ. The CDR3 consists of 17 residues. The CDR3, as DNA: TGCGCCAGCAGCCTGGGGGAGGCTAGCGGGGGTTACAATGAGCAGTTCTTC. Translation: CASSLGEASGGYNEQFF.

The chain recombines TRBV2 with TRBJ1-5; D call uncertain. The V end was cut by 6 bases, the J end by 5 bases, with 14 bases between. CDR3 length: 14 residues. Germline CDR1 SNHLY, CDR2 FYNNEI. CDR3 nucleotide sequence: TGTGCCAGCAGCGAGGACTCGACTTATCAGCCCCAGCATTTT. Translating gives CASSEDSTYQPQHF.

V is TRBV28 and J is TRBJ2-1; 8 nucleotides match TRBD1. After removal of 2 bases from V and 2 bases from J, the junction contained 5 bases not matched to a gene. Germline assignment: CDR1 MDHEN and CDR2 SYDVKM. This CDR3 spans 16 amino acids. CDR3 DNA sequence: TGTGCCAGCAGTTTACCCGGACAGGGTGCCTACAATGAGCAGTTCTTC. Translation gives CASSLPGQGAYNEQFF.

The rearrangement joins TRBV6-6 to TRBJ2-2; 7 nucleotides match TRBD1. V lost 2 bases, J lost 2 bases, and 5 bases stayed unmatched. Germline assignment: CDR1 MNHNY and CDR2 SVGAGI (reference sequence). The CDR3 is made up of 16 amino acids. CDR3 sequence: CASSYGGQTNTGELFF. CDR3 nucleotide sequence: TGTGCCAGCAGTTACGGGGGACAGACAAACACCGGGGAGCTGTTTTTT.

This clone was counted between two and nine times. The chain has TRBV10-3 and TRBJ2-5; 9 nucleotides agree with TRBD1. In germline, CDR1 is ENHRY, CDR2 SYGVKD. CDR3 length: 16 amino acids. The trim removed 3 bases at V and 4 bases at J, leaving 9 bases unmatched. Here the CDR3 reads CAISDLRGQGPETQYF. The CDR3 DNA sequence: TGTGCCATCAGTGACCTCCGGGGACAGGGCCCAGAGACCCAGTACTTC.

The J gene is TRBJ1-2, the V gene TRBV6-5, with TRBD1 matching 8 bases. Germline V CDR1 and CDR2: MNHEY, SVGAGI. CDR3 length: 14 residues. J was trimmed by 3 bases and V by 6 bases; bases with no gene match: 6. CDR3 region: CASSLDRGDYGYTF. The DNA for the CDR3 is TGTGCCAGCAGCTTAGACAGGGGTGACTATGGCTACACCTTC.

This clone was recorded once. The chain's CDR3 is CASSIYGQANYGYTF. DNA for the CDR3: TGTGCCAGTAGTATCTACGGACAGGCTAACTATGGCTACACCTTC. The chain employs TRBV19 and TRBJ1-2; 7 positions agree with TRBD1. V was clipped by 3 bases and J by 0 bases; unmatched bases: 4. This CDR3 spans 15 amino acids. Germline values: CDR1 LNHDA, CDR2 SQIVND (reference sequence).

This clone was detected once. This chain joins TRBV3-1 (or the pseudogene TRBV3-2) and TRBJ2-2; D unclear. The V end was cut by 1 base, the J end by 3 bases, with 6 bases between. The germline gives CDR1 LGHDT, CDR2 YNNKEL (reference sequence). There are 14 residues in the CDR3. In DNA form, the CDR3 reads TGTGCCAGCAGCCAAGTCCTGTACACCGGGGAGCTGTTTTTT. This translates into CASSQVLYTGELFF.

The chain joins TRBV6-4 to TRBJ2-1; 11 bases agree with TRBD2. J gave up 2 bases and V 8 bases, and 5 bases lay outside the gene matches. The CDR3 is 15 amino acids. The germline gives CDR1 MRHNA, CDR2 SNTAGT. CDR3 loop: CASRVAGGTYNEQFF. The CDR3 nucleotides read TGTGCCAGCCGCGTAGCGGGAGGGACCTACAATGAGCAGTTCTTC.

This clone appeared a few times. J is TRBJ1-5 and V is TRBV28; weak D call: TRBD1 (6 bases). The CDR3 length is 14 residues. Germline V gene data show CDR1 as MDHEN and CDR2 as SYDVKM. Trimming removed 2 bases at V and 7 bases at J, with 12 bases between. In nucleotides, the CDR3 is TGTGCCAGCAGTTTAGGGGGGGCGCGACAGCCCCAGCATTTT. This codes for CASSLGGARQPQHF.

The chain employs TRBV3-1 (or the pseudogene TRBV3-2) and TRBJ2-2; 7 bases match TRBD1. In germline, CDR1 is LGHDT, CDR2 YNNKEL (reference sequence). The length of the CDR3 is 12 residues. V trimming: 8 bases; J trimming: 5 bases; junction bases outside the gene matches: 2. CDR3 sequence reads: CASQGETGELFF. The CDR3 region has the DNA TGTGCCAGCCAGGGGGAGACCGGGGAGCTGTTTTTT.

The V gene is TRBV27, the J gene TRBJ2-7; 7 bases agree with TRBD2. CDR3 size: 13 residues. The V and J ends lost 8 bases and 4 bases, in that order; junction bases with no gene match: 8. Germline V CDR1 and CDR2: MNHEY, SMNVEV (reference sequence). CDR3 amino acids: CASRPLAVYEQYF. The CDR3 DNA sequence: TGTGCCAGCCGCCCCCTAGCGGTATACGAGCAGTACTTC.

Remarks on this clone: The same CDR3 arises from other DNA sequences in this sample as well. The chain uses TRBV18 and TRBJ2-1; TRBD2 matches at 9 bases. The V gene's germline CDR1 is KGHSH and CDR2 LQKENI. Losses at the gene ends were 0 bases for V and 4 bases for J; bases not matched to a gene: 4. This CDR3 contains 16 residues. CDR3 sequence: CASSPPGLAGYNEQFF. Written as DNA, the CDR3 is TGTGCCAGCTCACCACCGGGGCTAGCGGGGTACAATGAGCAGTTCTTC.

The rearrangement uses TRBV9 and TRBJ2-1; D uncertain. The ends were cut back, 0 bases at V and 5 bases at J, with 3 bases in the middle. The CDR3 spans 12 residues. Germline assignment: CDR1 SGDLS and CDR2 YYNGEE. CDR3 amino acids: CASSVGDNEQFF. The CDR3 coding sequence is TGTGCCAGCAGCGTAGGAGACAATGAGCAGTTCTTC.

The sample holds one count of this clone. The rearrangement joins TRBV7-9 to TRBJ2-2; 11 bases agree with TRBD2. This CDR3 region has 15 residues. V lost 6 bases and J lost 4; bases outside the gene matches: 4. The germline V gene has CDR1 SEHNR and CDR2 FQNEAQ (reference sequence). CDR3 sequence (DNA): TGTGCCAGCAGGGGGACTAGCGGAGCCACCGGGGAGCTGTTTTTT. Its protein is CASRGTSGATGELFF. Filled out from reference TRBV7-9 and TRBJ2-2, the complete variable domain reads DTGVSQNPRHKITKRGQNVTFRCDPISEHNRLYWYRQTLGQGPEFLTYFQNEAQLEKSRLLSDRFSAERPKGSFSTLEIQRTEQGDSAMYLCASRGTSGATGELFFGEGSRLTVL.

V gene TRBV7-9 combines with J gene TRBJ2-5; 7 nucleotides line up with TRBD1. The V gene's germline CDR1 is SEHNR and CDR2 FQNEAQ (reference sequence). CDR3 length equals 15 residues. Losses at the gene ends were 1 base for V and 2 bases for J; bases not matched to a gene: 4. The CDR3 is CASSLGVTGQETQYF. In DNA form, the CDR3 reads TGTGCCAGCAGCTTAGGGGTGACAGGGCAAGAGACCCAGTACTTC. The entire variable domain, with the rest obtained from reference TRBV7-9 and TRBJ2-5, is as follows: DTGVSQNPRHKITKRGQNVTFRCDPISEHNRLYWYRQTLGQGPEFLTYFQNEAQLEKSRLLSDRFSAERPKGSFSTLEIQRTEQGDSAMYLCASSLGVTGQETQYFGPGTRLLVL.

The count of this clone is one. The chain uses TRBV11-2 and TRBJ1-6; D is ambiguous. V dropped 4 bases and J dropped 4 bases, with 8 bases sitting between them. The CDR3 length is 14 residues. Germline CDR1 reads SGHAT; CDR2 reads FQNNGV. The CDR3 nucleotides read TGTGCCAGCAGCTCGACATCGTATAATTCACCCCTCCACTTT. This sequence encodes CASSSTSYNSPLHF.